The present TCR beta chain was sequenced within a study of human T cells and chemical hapten exposure. Study context: Small pooled library volume differences chiefly drove per-sample TCR yield variation.

Time point denoted: patch test 1, 2 weeks after DPC sensitization. Treatment noted: therapeutic diphenylcyclopropenone sensitization with weekly scalp DPC. It was unfractionated whole blood from which total RNA was extracted. This clonotype has a count of ten or more. TCRdb fed the RACE reads into MiXCR, producing one record per CDR3 protein. The sample lists roughly 160,000 distinct CDR3 sequences; roughly 15% were seen once. The starting material was whole blood, obtained in connection with sensitization to the hapten diphenylcyclopropenone (DPC). The receptor comes from a woman in her 30s with alopecia areata. Some clones in this sample may be carry-over from other donors' samples.

The CDR3 region has the DNA TGTGCCAGCAGCTTAACGGTCTCTGGAAACACCATATATTTT. Its protein is CASSLTVSGNTIYF. The gene calls are TRBV7-6 and TRBJ1-3, with D hard to call. Germline CDR1 SGHVS, CDR2 FNYEAQ. The length of the CDR3 is 14 residues. With 2 bases removed from V and 0 bases from J, the gap between germline ends came to 5 bases.